The 30 T cell receptor beta chains below come from one sample, sequenced in a study of T cells in Graves' hyperthyroidism and ophthalmopathy (dated by TCRdb to the late 2010s). The library was generated by multiplex PCR. Reads for this sample came from an Illumina HiSeq 2000. TCR beta CDR3 regions were amplified from RNA transcripts. A first-round RT-PCR of the TCR CDR3 used the HTBI primer set with the Qiagen OneStep RT-PCR kit. TCRdb took the public reads, trimmed them with fastp at Q25, ran MiXCR for clone calling and kept in-frame beta chains. Each CDR3 protein gets just one entry, which takes the most common genes and DNA from the rows behind it. The sample table lists under 800,000 distinct CDR3 sequences, around 15% of them with a count of one. The ten most abundant clones make up about 10% of the sample. The sample consisted of blood. The receptors stem from a woman younger than 30 with Graves' hyperthyroidism.

The chain carries TRBV5-1 and TRBJ1-4, with a weak D call TRBD1 (6 bases). The germline V gene encodes CDR1 SGHRS and CDR2 YFSETQ. The CDR3 length is 15 residues. The ends were cut back, 3 bases at V and 8 bases at J, with 17 bases in the middle. CDR3 loop: CASSSGGGAEEKLFF. In DNA, the CDR3 is TGCGCCAGCAGCTCGGGAGGGGGGGCCGAAGAAAAACTGTTTTTT.

The V gene is TRBV7-9, the J gene TRBJ1-1, with D tentatively TRBD1 (5 bases). The CDR3 length is 16 residues. V lost 4 bases to trimming and J lost 4 bases, with 19 bases between them. CDR1 SEHNR and CDR2 FQNEAQ come from the germline V gene (reference sequence). In DNA form, the CDR3 reads TGTGCCAGCAGCTCACCGACAGCCCCACCCGGCACTGAAGCTTTCTTT. Translating gives CASSSPTAPPGTEAFF.

Here the CDR3 reads CASTPGDNEQFF. The CDR3 nucleotides read TGTGCCAGCACCCCAGGAGACAATGAGCAGTTCTTC. This chain links TRBV11-1 with TRBJ2-1; D unclear. Deletions cut 7 bases from V and 5 bases from J, with 9 bases between. The CDR3 has 12 residues. Germline V gene lookup returns CDR1 SGHAT and CDR2 FQDESV (reference sequence).

This clonotype has a count of ten or more. The genes are TRBV11-3 and TRBJ2-1; 8 bases agree with TRBD2. Germline V gene data show CDR1 as SGHNT and CDR2 as YENEEA. The CDR3 runs to 15 residues. V was clipped by 1 base and J by 9 bases; unmatched bases: 8. The CDR3 reads CASSLAGLGAREQFF. The CDR3 nucleotides read TGTGCCAGCAGCTTAGCGGGACTAGGGGCACGTGAGCAGTTCTTC.

This clonotype was counted between two and nine times. J is TRBJ1-3 and V is TRBV7-8; tentative D call: TRBD1 (6 bases). Germline-derived CDR1 and CDR2 are SGHVS and FQNEAQ. This CDR3 comprises 17 residues. Trimming cost V 4 bases and J 2 bases, with 18 bases left between them. CDR3 sequence reads: CASSSPRGQFAGNTIYF. In DNA form, the CDR3 reads TGTGCCAGCAGCTCGCCCCGGGGACAATTCGCTGGAAACACCATATATTTT.

This clonotype was counted at least ten times. The CDR3 protein is CASSYPSGQETQYF. The DNA for the CDR3 is TGTGCCAGCAGCTACCCATCGGGCCAAGAGACCCAGTACTTC. The genes are TRBV7-2 and TRBJ2-5; unclear D gene. The CDR3 totals 14 residues. Germline V gene sequence: CDR1 SGHTA, CDR2 FQGNSA. V gave up 4 bases and J gave up 1 base, with 10 bases separating them. Combining the CDR3 with reference TRBV7-2 and TRBJ2-5 gives the whole variable domain GAGVSQSPSNKVTEKGKDVELRCDPISGHTALYWYRQSLGQGLEFLIYFQGNSAPDKSGLPSDRFSAERTGGSVSTLTIQRTQQEDSAVYLCASSYPSGQETQYFGPGTRLLVL.

The chain is built from TRBV6-1 and TRBJ1-5; D not resolved. This CDR3 spans 13 amino acids. The V end lost 6 bases, the J end lost 9 bases, and 15 bases lay between the germline ends. CDR1 is MNHNS, CDR2 SASEGT, per germline. Here the CDR3 reads CASRDPGGVPQHF. The CDR3 DNA reads TGTGCCAGCAGGGACCCGGGCGGGGTGCCCCAGCATTTT.

The rearrangement uses TRBV19 and TRBJ1-2; D unclear. V was trimmed by 1 base and J by 3 bases, leaving 6 bases between them. The germline CDR1 and CDR2 sequences are LNHDA and SQIVND (reference sequence). The length of the CDR3 is 13 residues. This CDR3 is CASSIGTDYGYTF. The DNA of the CDR3 is TGTGCCAGTAGTATAGGGACGGACTATGGCTACACCTTC.

This clonotype was observed a few times. V and J are TRBV6-2 or TRBV6-3 and TRBJ2-1; D uncertain. The CDR3 has 11 residues. Germline CDR1 is MNHEY and CDR2 is SVGEGT. The V gene lost 4 bases and the J gene lost 12 bases, with 10 bases spanning the gap. CDR3 region: CASSSQLVQFF. The CDR3 DNA reads TGTGCCAGCAGTTCCCAGCTAGTGCAGTTCTTC.

This clonotype was observed a handful of times. The chain is built from TRBV19 and TRBJ1-5; 9 nucleotides match TRBD1. CDR1 and CDR2 (germline): LNHDA, SQIVND (reference sequence). The ends lost 1 base at V and 2 bases at J; junction bases unmatched: 3. CDR3 length equals 16 residues. CDR3 DNA sequence: TGTGCCAGTAGTATAGGGACAGGGGCCGGCAATCAGCCCCAGCATTTT. As protein: CASSIGTGAGNQPQHF.

The chain has TRBV4-1 and TRBJ1-2; D is perhaps TRBD1 (5 bases). Looked up from germline, CDR1 is MGHRA and CDR2 is YSYEKL. The length of the CDR3 is 14 residues. Deletions cut 10 bases from V and 4 bases from J, with 19 bases between. CDR3 bases: TGCGCCACCAATTCCCCTGGGGGGAGCTATGGCTACACCTTC. Its translation: CATNSPGGSYGYTF.

With respect to this clonotype: The germline gene is not matched at one end of the junction; a read error may be the cause. The chain combines TRBV7-9 with TRBJ1-2, with D unresolved. The CDR3 is made up of 13 amino acids. Germline assignment: CDR1 SEHNR and CDR2 FQNEAQ (reference sequence). The CDR3 protein is CASSLDGNYSYTF. CDR3 nucleotides: TGTGCCAGCAGCTTAGACGGCAACTATAGCTACACCTTC.

This clonotype was counted at least ten times. The V and J genes are TRBV29-1 and TRBJ2-7; 7 nucleotides line up with TRBD1. Trimming at V came to 0 bases and at J to 0 bases, leaving 5 bases not matched to a gene. The CDR3 runs to 15 residues. CDR1 and CDR2 (germline): SQVTM, ANQGSEA. The CDR3 nucleotides are TGCAGCGTTGAAGATTTACAGGGGATCTCCTACGAGCAGTACTTC. Amino acids: CSVEDLQGISYEQYF.

The CDR3: CASSYLTGGGYEQYF. CDR3 bases: TGTGCCAGCAGCTATCTGACGGGAGGAGGTTACGAGCAGTACTTC. This chain links TRBV7-9 with TRBJ2-7, with 7 nucleotides matching TRBD2. The CDR3 has 15 amino acids. The ends lost 4 bases at V and 4 bases at J; junction bases unmatched: 10. In germline, CDR1 is SEHNR, CDR2 FQNEAQ (reference sequence).

The chain has TRBV11-2 and TRBJ2-1, with 8 nucleotides matching TRBD2. Germline values: CDR1 SGHAT, CDR2 FQNNGV. The CDR3 is 18 residues long. Trimming removed 1 base from V and 0 bases from J; junction bases left unmatched: 8. DNA of the CDR3: TGTGCCAGCAGCTTAGGGTCGGCGGGAGGAGCCTCCTACAATGAGCAGTTCTTC. The encoded protein is CASSLGSAGGASYNEQFF. The variable domain in full, completed from reference TRBV11-2 and TRBJ2-1, reads EAGVAQSPRYKIIEKRQSVAFWCNPISGHATLYWYQQILGQGPKLLIQFQNNGVVDDSQLPKDRFSAERLKGVDSTLKIQPAKLEDSAVYLCASSLGSAGGASYNEQFFGPGTRLTVL.

The DNA of the CDR3 is TGCAGTGCCAGCGAGGCTAGCGGGAGAGGGGAAAAGACCCAGTACTTC. Translated: CSASEASGRGEKTQYF. This rearrangement joins TRBV20-1 to TRBJ2-5; TRBD2 agrees at 10 bases. V trimming: 6 bases; J trimming: 6 bases; junction bases outside the gene matches: 16. The CDR3 runs to 16 residues. Germline loops: CDR1 DFQATT, CDR2 SNEGSKA (reference sequence).

There are many counts of this clonotype. The rearrangement joins TRBV18 to TRBJ2-3; a weak D match, TRBD1 (7 bases). CDR1 and CDR2 from the germline V gene are KGHSH and LQKENI. The CDR3 covers 15 residues. V lost 2 bases and J 1 base, leaving 10 bases between the germline ends. Here the CDR3 DNA reads TGTGCCAGCTCACCAGCGGGACAGCGCACAGATACGCAGTATTTT. Its protein product is CASSPAGQRTDTQYF.

The chain carries TRBV6-1 and TRBJ1-4; 7 nucleotides line up with TRBD1. The CDR3 is made up of 15 amino acids. Germline CDR1 reads MNHNS; CDR2 reads SASEGT. After removal of 6 bases from V and 5 bases from J, the junction contained 9 bases not matched to a gene. The CDR3 DNA is TGTGCCAGCAGCCAGGGGGACAGTTGGAATGAAAAACTGTTTTTT. It encodes CASSQGDSWNEKLFF.

This clonotype has only a few counts. The rearrangement joins TRBV4-3 to TRBJ2-1; the D gene is possibly TRBD2 (6 bases). The CDR3 spans 15 residues. Germline V gene lookup returns CDR1 LGHNA and CDR2 YSLEER. V was shortened by 0 bases and J by 7 bases, with 13 bases between the two germline ends. This chain's CDR3 is CASSQDRLATNEQFF. In nucleotides, the CDR3 is TGCGCCAGCAGCCAAGATAGGCTAGCGACAAATGAGCAGTTCTTC.

This clonotype showed up just a few times. The rearrangement joins TRBV7-9 to TRBJ2-2; D not resolved. Germline CDR1 is SEHNR and CDR2 is FQNEAQ (reference sequence). The CDR3 has 15 residues. The germline V and J ends were trimmed by 5 bases and 4 bases, with 14 bases remaining between them. CDR3: CASSPDFQFTGELFF. For the CDR3, the DNA is TGTGCCAGCAGCCCTGACTTCCAGTTCACCGGGGAGCTGTTTTTT.

This chain joins TRBV18 and TRBJ2-7; 14 nucleotides agree with TRBD2. The ends lost 6 bases at V and 7 bases at J; junction bases unmatched: 8. The CDR3 is 15 residues long. The germline gives CDR1 KGHSH, CDR2 LQKENI. The CDR3 region has the DNA TGTGCCAGCTCTCAGGGACTAGCGGGAGCCGTAGAGCAGTACTTC. As protein: CASSQGLAGAVEQYF.

This clonotype was seen repeatedly, ten times or more. The V gene is TRBV11-2, the J gene TRBJ1-2; a possible D gene is TRBD1 (5 bases). Trimming removed 5 bases at V and 4 bases at J, with 20 bases between. Germline loops: CDR1 SGHAT, CDR2 FQNNGV. The CDR3 is 16 amino acids. CDR3 in amino acids: CASSLRRQSDFYGYTF. The CDR3 bases are TGTGCCAGCAGCCTAAGACGACAGTCTGATTTCTATGGCTACACCTTC.

This clonotype was detected many times. The chain recombines TRBV5-1 with TRBJ2-1; 7 bases are shared with TRBD2. In germline, CDR1 is SGHRS, CDR2 YFSETQ. The V gene end was trimmed by 0 bases and the J gene end by 2 bases; junction bases not matched to a gene: 5. The CDR3 has 16 residues. The CDR3 protein is CASSLEASGTYNEQFF. As DNA, the CDR3 is TGCGCCAGCAGCTTGGAAGCTAGCGGCACCTACAATGAGCAGTTCTTC.

This clonotype was seen at least ten times. The rearrangement uses TRBV6-5 and TRBJ2-3; D is ambiguous. From germline, CDR1 is MNHEY and CDR2 SVGAGI. V shed 2 bases and J shed 1 base, with 7 bases lying between them. This CDR3 comprises 14 residues. DNA for the CDR3: TGTGCCAGCAGTTACGGGGTGGGCACAGATACGCAGTATTTT. It specifies CASSYGVGTDTQYF.

In its sample, this clonotype was seen many times. V is TRBV13 and J is TRBJ2-7; TRBD2 agrees at 11 bases. The junction had 10 bases not matched to a gene; V was cut back by 6 bases and J by 3 bases. Looked up from germline, CDR1 is PRHDT and CDR2 is FYEKMQ (reference sequence). This CDR3 contains 16 residues. This CDR3 is CASRPRLAGGDYEQYF. The DNA of the CDR3 is TGTGCCAGCAGACCCCGATTAGCGGGGGGGGACTACGAGCAGTACTTC.

This clonotype was seen a few times. At one boundary the junction diverges from the germline segment, which might be a read error. The V call is TRBV2, the J call TRBJ2-7; the D gene is possibly TRBD2 (6 bases). The CDR3 runs 15 residues. The germline V gene has CDR1 SNHLY and CDR2 FYNNEI. The CDR3 loop reads CASSEGLRGYYEQYF. DNA of the CDR3: TGTGCCAGCAGCGAGGGACTTCGGGGGTACTACGAGCAATACTTC.

This clonotype showed up many times. The rearrangement uses TRBV20-1 and TRBJ2-5; D perhaps matches TRBD1 (5 bases). The germline CDR1 and CDR2 sequences are DFQATT and SNEGSKA (reference sequence). This CDR3 region has 13 residues. The V end was cut by 3 bases, the J end by 4 bases, with 12 bases between. DNA for the CDR3: TGCAGTGCTAGGAATCAGGGTAGAGAGACCCAGTACTTC. It is translated as CSARNQGRETQYF.

This clonotype was recorded a few times. The chain links TRBV7-9 to TRBJ1-4, with D possibly matching TRBD1 (5 bases). Germline CDR1 is SEHNR and CDR2 is FQNEAQ (reference sequence). The V end was cut by 4 bases, the J end by 14 bases, with 14 bases between. The CDR3 spans 12 residues. The CDR3 reads CASSSAGTFLFF. CDR3 DNA sequence: TGTGCCAGCAGCTCAGCCGGGACTTTTCTGTTTTTT.

This clonotype was detected ten times or more. The chain couples TRBV28 to TRBJ2-3, with 9 nucleotides matching TRBD2. V was pared by 2 bases and J by 4 bases, with 7 bases of the junction left unmatched. CDR1 and CDR2 (germline): MDHEN, SYDVKM. The CDR3 runs to 16 residues. The chain's CDR3 is CASSLRREGRADTQYF. The CDR3 DNA reads TGTGCCAGCAGTTTACGGCGGGAGGGCCGGGCAGATACGCAGTATTTT.

V gene TRBV4-1 combines with J gene TRBJ1-5; the D gene is possibly TRBD1 (6 bases). The CDR3 has 15 amino acids. Germline lookup yields CDR1 MGHRA and CDR2 YSYEKL. Trimming removed 1 base at V and 2 bases at J, with 9 bases between. CDR3 bases: TGCGCCAGCAGCCAAGGACAGGTTCGCAATCAGCCCCAGCATTTT. Protein sequence: CASSQGQVRNQPQHF.